This T cell receptor beta chain comes out of a study of T-cell reconstitution after alpha-beta-depleted transplantation in children (dated by TCRdb to the mid-2010s). General notes on the study: Using TCR repertoire profiling, the study quantitatively followed how T-cell immune reconstitution unfolded in children after TCRalphabeta/CD19-depleted allogeneic hematopoietic cell transplantation. Findings and caveats that apply to the study as a whole: About two months after transplant, the apparently early recovery of alphabetaT-cell counts reportedly depended on just several hundred clones that had expanded rapidly and came from non-depleted graft cells. Over subsequent months, a decline in hyperexpanded clone frequencies was noted, and after one year, T-cell counts and TCRbeta diversity were mostly ascribed to newly produced T cells. In some patients, the high TCRbeta diversity seen at day 60 was put down to recipient T cells and intrathymic progenitors that had survived conditioning.

This clonotype was seen ten or more times. Its antigen is not yet known. No quality values exist for individual bases; no much larger clone is one base distant. Receptor amplification or capture employed PCR. Data came from an Illumina HiSeq 2500. TCR libraries were prepared with molecular barcoding, using unique molecular identifiers to normalize TCRbeta repertoire quantification. TCRdb redid the processing of the public reads, applying fastp at Q25 and MiXCR, and retained in-frame beta chains. Rows merge per CDR3 protein into single entries with the most common DNA and genes. The sample includes around 300,000 distinct CDR3 sequences, with 11% observed a single time. The ten largest clones take up about a quarter of the sample. The sample's treatment or condition label, decoded: allogeneic hematopoietic cell transplantation with graft depleted of TCRalphabeta T cells and CD19 B cells. Transplant recipients were children who received TCRalphabeta/CD19-depleted allogeneic hematopoietic cell grafts.

Spanning cysteine to phenylalanine, the CDR3 consists of 16 amino acids. CDR3 DNA is the only sequence kept; it has 48 bases, read in frame from the first base. CDR1 SGHTA and CDR2 FQGNSA were looked up in the germline V gene. V and J lose 4 bases and 5 bases, and a span of 17 bases separates them. The chain uses TRBV7-2 and TRBJ1-4, with the D gene not clear enough to name. This specimen consisted of peripheral blood, obtained 180 days after TCRalphabeta/CD19-depleted stem cell transplant. This TCR was recovered from a male patient aged 2-15 years who had a stem cell transplant for chronic granulomatous disease, so the T cells may come from the graft donor. The CDR3 reads as follows: CASSSRSGNPNEKLFF. The nucleotide sequence is TGTGCCAGCAGCTCCAGAAGTGGGAACCCAAATGAAAAACTGTTTTTT.